What follows is one TCR beta chain and its context. The sample comes from a study of blood T cell repertoires in COVID-19. Study-wide background: Whether acute or convalescent, the COVID-19 samples came from the United States, Italy and Spain.

Under the authors' procedure: Amplified reference gene primers provided the basis for estimating nucleated cell counts. Profiled with immunoSEQ multiplex PCR; TCRdb holds only in-frame clones, not every one. Clone size and the V and J calls come from that table; the DNA yielded D and trimming. The sample lists more than 200,000 clones; about four fifths were seen once. Trimming cost V 6 bases and J 2 bases, with 9 bases left between them. This CDR3 comprises 13 residues. Germline V gene sequence: CDR1 SNHLY, CDR2 FYNNEI. The genes are TRBV2 and TRBJ2-3; a possible D gene is TRBD1 (6 bases). The sequenced sample consisted of peripheral blood. The TCR sequence derives from a woman older than 75 with acute or convalescent COVID-19. The CDR3 bases are TGTGCCAGCAGGGACAGTCCCACAGATACGCAGTATTTT. It yields the protein CASRDSPTDTQYF.